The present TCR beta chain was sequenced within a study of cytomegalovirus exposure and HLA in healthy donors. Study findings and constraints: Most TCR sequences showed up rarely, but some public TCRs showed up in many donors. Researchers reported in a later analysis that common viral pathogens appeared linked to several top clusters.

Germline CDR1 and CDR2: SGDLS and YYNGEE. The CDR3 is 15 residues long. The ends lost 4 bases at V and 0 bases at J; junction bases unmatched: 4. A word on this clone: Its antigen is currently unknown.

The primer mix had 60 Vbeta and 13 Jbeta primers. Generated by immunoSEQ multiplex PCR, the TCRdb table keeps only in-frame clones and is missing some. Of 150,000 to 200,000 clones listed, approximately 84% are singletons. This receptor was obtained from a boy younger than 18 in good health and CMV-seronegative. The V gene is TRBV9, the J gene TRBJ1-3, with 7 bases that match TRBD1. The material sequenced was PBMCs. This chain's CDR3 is CASSTRTGSGNTIYF. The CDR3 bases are TGTGCCAGCAGCACCCGGACAGGCTCTGGAAACACCATATATTTT.